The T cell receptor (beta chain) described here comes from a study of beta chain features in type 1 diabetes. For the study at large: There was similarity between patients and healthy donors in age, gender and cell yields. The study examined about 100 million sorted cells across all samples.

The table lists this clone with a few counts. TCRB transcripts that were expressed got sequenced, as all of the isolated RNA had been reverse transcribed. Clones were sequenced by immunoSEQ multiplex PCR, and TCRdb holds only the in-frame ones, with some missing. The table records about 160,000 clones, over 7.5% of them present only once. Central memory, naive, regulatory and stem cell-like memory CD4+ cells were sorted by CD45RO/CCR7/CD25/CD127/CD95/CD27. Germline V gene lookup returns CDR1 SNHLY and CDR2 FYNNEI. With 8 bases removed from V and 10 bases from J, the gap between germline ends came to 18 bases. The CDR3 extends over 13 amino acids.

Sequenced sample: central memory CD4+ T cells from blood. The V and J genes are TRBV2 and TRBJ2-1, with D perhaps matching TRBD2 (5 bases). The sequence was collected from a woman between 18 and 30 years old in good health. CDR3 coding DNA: TGTGCCAGCTGTTACGTCCGGGATCGGGAGCAGTTCTTC. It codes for CASCYVRDREQFF.